Here is one T cell receptor beta chain with its context. Its specific antigen is unknown. No much larger clonotype is one base removed from it; base qualities were not supplied. The immunoSEQ Assay, a bias-controlled multiplex PCR, was used to amplify TCRbeta CDR3 regions from genomic DNA. As for how the authors treated the data: Nucleated cell counts per sample were estimated from amplification of reference gene primers within the assay. To quantify the absolute abundance of each unique TCRbeta CDR3 rearrangement, sequence reads were collapsed and filtered. Productive Simpson clonality was computed per sample as the square root of Simpson's diversity index over productive rearrangements. The clones in this table, taken by TCRdb from immuneACCESS, are in-frame only. Not every clone is retained; where verified, under half of the shortfall comes from an unresolved V gene, and the cause of the rest is unknown. V, J and clone size were drawn from that table, and D and trimming were deduced from the DNA. Recorded for this sample are fewer than 130,000 clones; over 75% of them occurred a single time. Of the sample, about 20% is held by the ten largest clones.

V gives up 0 bases and J gives up 9 bases, and the segment between their germline ends measures 6 bases. Reading from cysteine to phenylalanine, the CDR3 counts 11 amino acids. Only CDR3 DNA remains: 33 bases, in frame from the first base. The germline V gene (reference sequence) supplies CDR1 DFQATT and CDR2 SNEGSKA. The data stem from a study of blood T cell repertoires in COVID-19 (dated by TCRdb to 2018 to 2021). At the level of the whole study: Samples from collaborators originated in the United States, Italy and Spain and spanned both the acute and convalescent phases of COVID-19. The repertoires were released in a freely available public database meant as a resource for research on the immune response to SARS-CoV-2. The material from the prospective study consisted of cDNA or gDNA derived from T cells, B-cell-depleted T cells, or PBMCs. The sample metadata nearly always contained a de-identified subject ID, COVID-19 status, age in years and sex. Samples were obtained from the ongoing ImmuneRACE study (first 160 participants) and from 1,254 subjects provided by 6 global collaborators. Where HLA class I and class II types were available, the types were taken from metadata supplied by the sample provider, not from assay-based typing. Deeply sampled blood TCRbeta repertoires from subjects exposed to, actively infected with, or recovered from COVID-19 were included in the dataset. Overall study outcomes, separate from this receptor: How much clinical and demographic metadata was included differed by source and by participant, and the metadata was provided uncurated.

Collaborating institutions collected whole blood in K2EDTA tubes following their own protocols. For TCRbeta analysis, collaborators shipped samples as frozen whole blood, isolated PBMCs, or DNA extracted from either of those sample types. Here the chain combines TRBV20-1 and TRBJ2-1; confidence is insufficient to name the D gene. Sample: peripheral blood. This clonotype was sampled from an older man with active or convalescent COVID-19. The nucleotide sequence reads TGCAGTGCTAGAGATCTAGGTGAGCAGTTCTTC. This codes for CSARDLGEQFF.